This TCR beta chain was profiled in a study of cytomegalovirus exposure and HLA in healthy donors. Study overall: Most genotyped donors, approximately 81% of more than 300, had Caucasian-associated genetic ancestry.

Study-level results: The study found most TCR sequences rare, yet found some public TCRs in many donors. Donors belonging to an Asian-associated ancestry cluster reportedly showed fewer N-insertions in productive TCRs than the approximately 670-donor mean, according to what a later analysis found. Accounts indicate the classifier identified cytomegalovirus status with strong specificity and sensitivity.

V gave up 3 bases and J gave up 7 bases; unmatched junction bases: 10. This CDR3 spans 15 amino acids. Germline-derived CDR1 and CDR2 are MDHEN and SYDVKM. Both 60 Vbeta primers and 13 Jbeta primers went into the PCR. The method was immunoSEQ multiplex PCR; TCRdb's version includes in-frame clones alone and lacks a portion of them. The sample lists more than 95,000 clones; roughly 79% were seen once. In the case of this clone: As yet, its antigen is unknown.

The receptor was isolated from a man aged 55-75 years in good health and CMV-seropositive. The sequencing input was PBMCs. The rearrangement joins TRBV28 to TRBJ2-5; 8 nucleotides align to TRBD1. This CDR3 is CASSLAGQGGGTQYF. As DNA, the CDR3 is TGTGCCAGCAGTTTGGCCGGACAGGGAGGAGGGACCCAGTACTTC.